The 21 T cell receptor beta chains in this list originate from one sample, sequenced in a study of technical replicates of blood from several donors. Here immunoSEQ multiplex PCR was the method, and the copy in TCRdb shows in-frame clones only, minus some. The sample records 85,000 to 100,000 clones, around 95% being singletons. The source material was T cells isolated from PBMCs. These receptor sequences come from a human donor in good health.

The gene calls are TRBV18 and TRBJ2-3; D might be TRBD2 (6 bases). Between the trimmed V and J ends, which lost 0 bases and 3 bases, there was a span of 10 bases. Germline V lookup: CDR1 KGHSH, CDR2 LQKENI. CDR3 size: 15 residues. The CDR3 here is CASSPPGGRTDTQYF. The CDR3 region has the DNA TGTGCCAGCTCACCACCGGGGGGTCGAACAGATACGCAGTATTTT. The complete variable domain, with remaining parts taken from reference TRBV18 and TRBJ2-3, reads NAGVMQNPRHLVRRRGQEARLRCSPMKGHSHVYWYRQLPEEGLKFMVYLQKENIIDESGMPKERFSAEFPKEGPSILRIQQVVRGDSAAYFCASSPPGGRTDTQYFGPGTRLTVL.

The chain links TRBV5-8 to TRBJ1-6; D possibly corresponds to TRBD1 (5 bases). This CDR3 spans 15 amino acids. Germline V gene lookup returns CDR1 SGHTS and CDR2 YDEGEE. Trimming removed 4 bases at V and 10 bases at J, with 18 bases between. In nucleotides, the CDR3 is TGTGCCAGCAGCCTCATACCAGGGCGGGAGTCACCCCTCCACTTT. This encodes CASSLIPGRESPLHF.

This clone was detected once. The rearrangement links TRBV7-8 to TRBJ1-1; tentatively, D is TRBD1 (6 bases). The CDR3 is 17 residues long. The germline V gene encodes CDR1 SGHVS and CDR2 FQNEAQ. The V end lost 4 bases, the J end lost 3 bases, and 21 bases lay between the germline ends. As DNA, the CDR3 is TGTGCCAGCAGCTCCTACAGGGTCGCAGGGACCCACACTGAAGCTTTCTTT. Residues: CASSSYRVAGTHTEAFF.

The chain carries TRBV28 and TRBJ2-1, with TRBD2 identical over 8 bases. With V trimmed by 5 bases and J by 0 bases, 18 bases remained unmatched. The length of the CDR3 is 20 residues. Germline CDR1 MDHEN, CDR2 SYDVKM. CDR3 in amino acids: CASSPQTGLVGASSYNEQFF. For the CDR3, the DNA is TGTGCCAGCAGTCCCCAGACGGGACTAGTAGGAGCAAGCTCCTACAATGAGCAGTTCTTC. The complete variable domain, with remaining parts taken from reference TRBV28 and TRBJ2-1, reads DVKVTQSSRYLVKRTGEKVFLECVQDMDHENMFWYRQDPGLGLRLIYFSYDVKMKEKGDIPEGYSVSREKKERFSLILESASTNQTSMYLCASSPQTGLVGASSYNEQFFGPGTRLTVL.

The CDR3 nucleotides are TGCAGCGTTAAGCCGGGGACAGTCATGAACACTGAAGCTTTCTTT. Amino acids: CSVKPGTVMNTEAFF. The chain couples TRBV29-1 to TRBJ1-1, with TRBD1 identical over 7 bases. The V gene end was trimmed by 5 bases and the J gene end by 0 bases; junction bases not matched to a gene: 9. CDR3 size: 15 residues. CDR1 SQVTM and CDR2 ANQGSEA come from the germline V gene.

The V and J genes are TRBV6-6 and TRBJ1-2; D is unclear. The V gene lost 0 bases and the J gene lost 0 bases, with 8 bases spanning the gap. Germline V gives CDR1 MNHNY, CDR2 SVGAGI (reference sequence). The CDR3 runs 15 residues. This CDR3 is CASSYSLTANYGYTF. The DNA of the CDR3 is TGTGCCAGCAGTTACTCGTTAACAGCTAACTATGGCTACACCTTC.

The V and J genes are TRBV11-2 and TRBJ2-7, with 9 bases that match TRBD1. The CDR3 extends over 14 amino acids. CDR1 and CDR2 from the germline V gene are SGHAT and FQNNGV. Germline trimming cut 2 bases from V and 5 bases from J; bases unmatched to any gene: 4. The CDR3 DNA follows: TGTGCCAGCAGCTTATTGGGACAGGGTCACGAGCAGTACTTC. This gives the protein CASSLLGQGHEQYF.

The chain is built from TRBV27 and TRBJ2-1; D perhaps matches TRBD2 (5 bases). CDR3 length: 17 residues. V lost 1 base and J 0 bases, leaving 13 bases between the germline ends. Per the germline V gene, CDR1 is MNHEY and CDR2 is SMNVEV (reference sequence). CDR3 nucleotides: TGTGCCAGCAGTTTATTAGGTAGCGCCTACTCCTACAATGAGCAGTTCTTC. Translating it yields CASSLLGSAYSYNEQFF.

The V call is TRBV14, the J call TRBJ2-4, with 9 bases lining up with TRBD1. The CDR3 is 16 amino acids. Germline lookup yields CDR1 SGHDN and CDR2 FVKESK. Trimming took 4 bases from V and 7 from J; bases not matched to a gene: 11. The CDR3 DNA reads TGTGCCAGCAGCCCGACAGGGGGGATTATGGGGAACATTCAGTACTTC. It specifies CASSPTGGIMGNIQYF.

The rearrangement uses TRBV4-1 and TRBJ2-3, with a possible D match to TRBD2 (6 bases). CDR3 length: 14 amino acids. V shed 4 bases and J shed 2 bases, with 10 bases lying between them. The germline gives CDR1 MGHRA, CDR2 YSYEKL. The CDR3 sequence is CASSLSDYTDTQYF. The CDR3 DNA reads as TGCGCCAGCAGCCTTTCGGACTACACAGATACGCAGTATTTT.

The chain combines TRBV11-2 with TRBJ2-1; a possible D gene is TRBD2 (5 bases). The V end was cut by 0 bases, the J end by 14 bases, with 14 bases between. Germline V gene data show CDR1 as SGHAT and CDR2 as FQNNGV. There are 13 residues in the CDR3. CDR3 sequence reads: CASSLDLGMVEFF. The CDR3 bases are TGTGCCAGCAGCTTAGATCTCGGGATGGTTGAGTTCTTC.

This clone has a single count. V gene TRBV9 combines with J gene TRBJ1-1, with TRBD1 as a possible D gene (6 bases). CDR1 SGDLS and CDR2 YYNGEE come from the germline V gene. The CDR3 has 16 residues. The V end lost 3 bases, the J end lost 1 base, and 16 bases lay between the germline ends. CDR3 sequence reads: CASSARGGSSNTEAFF. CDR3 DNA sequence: TGTGCCAGCAGCGCAAGGGGGGGCAGCTCGAACACTGAAGCTTTCTTT.

In DNA form, the CDR3 reads TGTGCCAGTAGTCACCCCCCCCCTGCCGGGTGGTATGGATCCTACAATGAGCAGTTCTTC. This sequence encodes CASSHPPPAGWYGSYNEQFF. The chain recombines TRBV19 with TRBJ2-1; unclear D gene. Germline V lookup: CDR1 LNHDA, CDR2 SQIVND (reference sequence). Trimming stripped 5 bases from V and 1 base from J, with 27 bases between. The CDR3 consists of 20 residues.

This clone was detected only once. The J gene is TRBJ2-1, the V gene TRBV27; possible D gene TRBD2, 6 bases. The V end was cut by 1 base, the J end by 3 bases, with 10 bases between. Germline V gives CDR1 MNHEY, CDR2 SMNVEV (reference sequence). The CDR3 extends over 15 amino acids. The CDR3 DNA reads TGTGCCAGCAGTTTATATGGGGGGAACTACAATGAGCAGTTCTTC. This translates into CASSLYGGNYNEQFF.

The CDR3 loop is CASSLGAGGGYNEQFF. In nucleotides, the CDR3 is TGCGCCAGCAGCTTGGGTGCAGGGGGCGGATACAATGAGCAGTTCTTC. The chain joins TRBV5-1 to TRBJ2-1; TRBD1 matches at 8 bases. Germline-derived CDR1 and CDR2 are SGHRS and YFSETQ. V lost 0 bases, J lost 4 bases, and 6 bases stayed unmatched. The CDR3 has 16 amino acids.

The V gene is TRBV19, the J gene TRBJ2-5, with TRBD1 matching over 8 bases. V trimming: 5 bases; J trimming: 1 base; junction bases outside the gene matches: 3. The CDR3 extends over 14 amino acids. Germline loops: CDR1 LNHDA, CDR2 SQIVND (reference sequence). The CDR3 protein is CASSLGQGQETQYF. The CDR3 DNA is TGTGCCAGTAGTCTAGGACAGGGCCAAGAGACCCAGTACTTC.

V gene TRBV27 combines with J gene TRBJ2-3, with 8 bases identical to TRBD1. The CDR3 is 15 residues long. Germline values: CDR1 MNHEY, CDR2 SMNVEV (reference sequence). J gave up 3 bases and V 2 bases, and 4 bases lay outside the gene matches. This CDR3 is CASSLMGQETDTQYF. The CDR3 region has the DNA TGTGCCAGCAGTTTAATGGGACAGGAGACAGATACGCAGTATTTT.

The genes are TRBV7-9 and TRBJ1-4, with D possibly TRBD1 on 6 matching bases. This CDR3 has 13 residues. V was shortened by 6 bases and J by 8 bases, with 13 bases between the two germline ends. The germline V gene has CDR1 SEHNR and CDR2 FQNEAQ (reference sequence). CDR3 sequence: CASRKGVREKLFF. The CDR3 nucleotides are TGTGCCAGCAGGAAGGGGGTGAGGGAAAAACTGTTTTTT.

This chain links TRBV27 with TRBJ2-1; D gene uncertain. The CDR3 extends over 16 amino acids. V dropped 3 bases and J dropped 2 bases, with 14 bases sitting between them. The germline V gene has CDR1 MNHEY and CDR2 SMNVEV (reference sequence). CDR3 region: CASSFFFAETYNEQFF. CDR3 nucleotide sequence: TGTGCCAGCAGTTTTTTCTTTGCGGAAACCTACAATGAGCAGTTCTTC.

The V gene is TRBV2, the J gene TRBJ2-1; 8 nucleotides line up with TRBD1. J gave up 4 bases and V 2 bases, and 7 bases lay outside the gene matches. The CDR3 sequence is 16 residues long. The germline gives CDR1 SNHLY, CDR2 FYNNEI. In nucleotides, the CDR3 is TGTGCCAGCAGTGAATGGCTGGACAGGGAGTACAATGAGCAGTTCTTC. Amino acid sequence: CASSEWLDREYNEQFF.

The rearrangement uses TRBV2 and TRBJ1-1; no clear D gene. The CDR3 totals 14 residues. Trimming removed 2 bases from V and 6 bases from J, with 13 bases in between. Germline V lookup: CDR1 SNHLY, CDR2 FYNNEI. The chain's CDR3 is CASSERSTGSEAFF. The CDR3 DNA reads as TGTGCCAGCAGTGAAAGATCAACGGGGTCTGAAGCTTTCTTT.